The 30 T cell receptor beta chains below all came from one sample that was sequenced in a study of T cells of healthy individuals. TCRdb reprocessed the 5' RACE reads with MiXCR, giving one entry per CDR3 protein. Among roughly 87,000 distinct CDR3 sequences listed, 15% to 20% were seen once. The receptors derive from a human donor in good health.

The chain employs TRBV14 and TRBJ2-7; TRBD1 matches 7 bases. The CDR3 covers 14 residues. CDR1 SGHDN and CDR2 FVKESK come from the germline V gene. V lost 4 bases and J lost 6; bases outside the gene matches: 9. The DNA for the CDR3 is TGTGCCAGCAGCCCCAGGACAGGTTACGCCGAGCAGTACTTC. It yields the protein CASSPRTGYAEQYF. Drawing the rest from reference TRBV14 and TRBJ2-7, the complete variable domain is EAGVTQFPSHSVIEKGQTVTLRCDPISGHDNLYWYRRVMGKEIKFLLHFVKESKQDESGMPNNRFLAERTGGTYSTLKVQPAELEDSGVYFCASSPRTGYAEQYFGPGTRLTVT.

The chain links TRBV7-9 to TRBJ2-7; 8 bases match TRBD1. The germline V gene encodes CDR1 SEHNR and CDR2 FQNEAQ (reference sequence). After removal of 5 bases from V and 5 bases from J, the junction contained 5 bases not matched to a gene. The CDR3 has 13 residues. The DNA for the CDR3 is TGTGCCAGCAGCGTCCTACAGGGGGACGAGCAGTACTTC. Encoded protein: CASSVLQGDEQYF.

This clonotype was counted a few times. The V gene is TRBV6-5, the J gene TRBJ2-3; no definite D call. Germline lookup yields CDR1 MNHEY and CDR2 SVGAGI. The CDR3 consists of 11 residues. Trimming stripped 6 bases from V and 5 bases from J, with 6 bases between. CDR3 coding DNA: TGTGCCAGCAGGAAATTAGATACGCAGTATTTT. It is translated as CASRKLDTQYF.

This clonotype has a count of ten or more. This chain connects TRBV28 to TRBJ1-2; D is perhaps TRBD1 (6 bases). The CDR3 spans 14 residues. CDR1 and CDR2 from the germline V gene are MDHEN and SYDVKM. V was trimmed by 3 bases and J by 5 bases, leaving 13 bases between them. Here the CDR3 DNA reads TGTGCCAGCAGTTTTTTCACAGGGAGTTATGGCTACACCTTC. This sequence encodes CASSFFTGSYGYTF.

As to this clonotype: Germline is not matched at one junction end, which may reflect a read error. The rearrangement joins TRBV18 to TRBJ1-5; 8 positions agree with TRBD1. CDR1 is KGHSH, CDR2 LQKENI, per germline. The CDR3 sequence is 15 residues long. The CDR3 sequence is CASSLGQGRGQPQNF. The DNA for the CDR3 is TGTGCCAGCTCACTTGGACAGGGAAGGGGTCAGCCCCAGAATTTT.

V is TRBV28 and J is TRBJ2-7; TRBD1 might be the D (6 bases). The germline gives CDR1 MDHEN, CDR2 SYDVKM. The CDR3 extends over 13 amino acids. The V end was cut by 10 bases, the J end by 0 bases, with 13 bases between. CDR3 in DNA: TGTGCCACCTCGGACAGCCTCTCCTACGAGCAGTACTTC. Translating gives CATSDSLSYEQYF.

This sequence joins TRBV7-9 and TRBJ2-3; 8 positions match TRBD2. The CDR3 is made up of 15 amino acids. Unmatched junction bases numbered 7, after V lost 4 bases and J lost 4 bases. CDR1 and CDR2 from the germline V gene are SEHNR and FQNEAQ (reference sequence). The CDR3 loop is CASSSIAGRADTQYF. The CDR3 coding sequence is TGTGCCAGCAGCTCAATAGCGGGAAGAGCAGATACGCAGTATTTT. The full variable domain, completed using reference TRBV7-9 and TRBJ2-3, is DTGVSQNPRHKITKRGQNVTFRCDPISEHNRLYWYRQTLGQGPEFLTYFQNEAQLEKSRLLSDRFSAERPKGSFSTLEIQRTEQGDSAMYLCASSSIAGRADTQYFGPGTRLTVL.

This clonotype was recorded a few times. The chain couples TRBV28 to TRBJ2-7, with TRBD2 matching over 7 bases. The CDR3 length is 13 residues. V lost 6 bases, J lost 5 bases, and 7 bases stayed unmatched. The germline gives CDR1 MDHEN, CDR2 SYDVKM. This CDR3 reads CASREGLRDEQYF. CDR3 nucleotide sequence: TGTGCCAGCAGGGAGGGACTACGCGACGAGCAGTACTTC.

The chain has TRBV9 and TRBJ2-3; TRBD2 matches 14 bases. The V segment lost 0 bases and the J segment 3 bases; nucleotides outside the gene matches: 9. The CDR3 sequence is 19 residues long. The germline gives CDR1 SGDLS, CDR2 YYNGEE. The CDR3 here is CASSVEPNRLAGGTDTQYF. In nucleotides, the CDR3 is TGTGCCAGCAGCGTAGAACCCAATAGACTAGCGGGAGGGACAGATACGCAGTATTTT.

The V gene is TRBV7-2, the J gene TRBJ2-1, with TRBD2 matching 10 bases. Germline V CDR1 and CDR2: SGHTA, FQGNSA. With 1 base clipped from V and 9 bases from J, the junction kept 6 bases outside the gene matches. This CDR3 spans 15 amino acids. CDR3 region: CASSLVSGGAVEQFF. Written as DNA, the CDR3 is TGTGCCAGCAGCTTAGTGAGCGGGGGGGCCGTTGAGCAGTTCTTC.

The genes are TRBV20-1 and TRBJ2-7; 11 bases match TRBD2. J gave up 0 bases and V 3 bases, and 4 bases lay outside the gene matches. The CDR3 extends over 15 amino acids. The V gene's germline CDR1 is DFQATT and CDR2 SNEGSKA (reference sequence). The CDR3 sequence: CSASRGLADSYEQYF. DNA of the CDR3: TGCAGTGCTAGTAGGGGACTAGCGGACTCCTACGAGCAGTACTTC.

This rearrangement joins TRBV28 to TRBJ2-3; TRBD1 matches at 7 bases. CDR1 is MDHEN and CDR2 is SYDVKM in the germline V gene. The CDR3 runs 12 residues. With V trimmed by 5 bases and J by 9 bases, 5 bases remained unmatched. In DNA, the CDR3 is TGTGCCAGCAGTGCCCCCAGGGGGACGCAGTATTTT. Translated, it gives CASSAPRGTQYF. The full variable domain, rest sourced from reference TRBV28 and TRBJ2-3, is DVKVTQSSRYLVKRTGEKVFLECVQDMDHENMFWYRQDPGLGLRLIYFSYDVKMKEKGDIPEGYSVSREKKERFSLILESASTNQTSMYLCASSAPRGTQYFGPGTRLTVL.

This clonotype was seen a few times. The CDR3: CASSFSMGQGYYGYTF. The CDR3 DNA is TGTGCCAGCAGTTTCTCTATGGGACAGGGCTACTATGGCTACACCTTC. V gene TRBV28 combines with J gene TRBJ1-2; 9 bases map to TRBD1. The trim removed 3 bases at V and 3 bases at J, leaving 8 bases unmatched. CDR1 and CDR2 from the germline V gene are MDHEN and SYDVKM. The CDR3 loop spans 16 amino acids.

This clonotype came up many times. This chain's CDR3 is CASSEMERDRGSPLHF. In DNA, the CDR3 is TGTGCCAGCAGTGAAATGGAGAGGGACAGGGGCTCACCCCTCCACTTT. V is TRBV25-1 and J is TRBJ1-6; 10 nucleotides line up with TRBD1. The germline gives CDR1 MGHDK, CDR2 SYGVNS. The CDR3 is made up of 16 amino acids. J gave up 10 bases and V 2 bases, and 8 bases lay outside the gene matches.

This clonotype was recorded many times. V usage is TRBV5-1 and J usage is TRBJ1-1, with 10 bases aligning to TRBD1. Germline trimming cut 2 bases from V and 6 bases from J; bases unmatched to any gene: 4. The CDR3 runs 14 residues. Germline lookup yields CDR1 SGHRS and CDR2 YFSETQ. CDR3 residues: CASSFRDRGSEAFF. DNA of the CDR3: TGCGCCAGCAGCTTCCGGGACAGGGGCTCTGAAGCTTTCTTT.

This sequence joins TRBV7-9 and TRBJ2-7; 7 bases map to TRBD1. CDR1 SEHNR and CDR2 FQNEAQ come from the germline V gene (reference sequence). V gave up 5 bases and J gave up 2 bases; unmatched junction bases: 6. CDR3 length equals 14 residues. Written as DNA, the CDR3 is TGTGCCAGCAGCAACCGGGACAGCCCCTACGAGCAGTACTTC. Protein: CASSNRDSPYEQYF.

This clonotype was picked up many times. The chain has TRBV6-5 and TRBJ1-2; maybe TRBD1 (5 bases). The V gene lost 0 bases and the J gene lost 4 bases, with 12 bases spanning the gap. The germline gives CDR1 MNHEY, CDR2 SVGAGI. CDR3 size: 15 residues. CDR3 amino acids: CASSYSGTSGYGYTF. The CDR3 DNA is TGTGCCAGCAGTTACTCGGGGACCTCTGGCTATGGCTACACCTTC.

The gene calls are TRBV11-2 and TRBJ1-2; D ambiguous. Trimming cost V 3 bases and J 3 bases, with 11 bases left between them. CDR3 length equals 14 residues. Per the germline V gene, CDR1 is SGHAT and CDR2 is FQNNGV. The CDR3 DNA sequence: TGTGCCAGCAGCTTCTTGGGGTCTCACTATGGCTACACCTTC. This gives the protein CASSFLGSHYGYTF.

V usage is TRBV9 and J usage is TRBJ2-1, with D perhaps given as TRBD1 or TRBD2 (6 bases each). The V end lost 5 bases, the J end lost 5 bases, and 14 bases lay between the germline ends. CDR3 length: 14 residues. Germline V gene lookup returns CDR1 SGDLS and CDR2 YYNGEE. CDR3 sequence reads: CASSEGGPHNEQFF. Written as DNA, the CDR3 is TGTGCCAGCAGTGAGGGGGGACCTCACAATGAGCAGTTCTTC.

This chain links TRBV12-3 or TRBV12-4 with TRBJ2-5; a weak D match, TRBD2 (6 bases). The CDR3 consists of 15 residues. The ends were cut back, 6 bases at V and 2 bases at J, with 16 bases in the middle. CDR3 DNA: TGTGCCAGCAGGCGAACGGGACTGATACAAGAGACCCAGTACTTC. Its translation: CASRRTGLIQETQYF.

This clonotype was detected many times. The chain employs TRBV9 and TRBJ2-2, with 11 bases aligning to TRBD2. Looked up from germline, CDR1 is SGDLS and CDR2 is YYNGEE. V dropped 0 bases and J dropped 5; count of bases not matched to a gene: 3. This CDR3 has 16 residues. CDR3 sequence reads: CASSVGLAGGTGELFF. The CDR3 DNA follows: TGTGCCAGCAGCGTAGGGCTAGCGGGAGGAACCGGGGAGCTGTTTTTT.

In this sample, this clonotype turned up a few times. The chain uses TRBV4-2 and TRBJ1-2; 7 positions agree with TRBD1. The CDR3 has 17 residues. V gave up 2 bases and J gave up 0 bases; unmatched junction bases: 9. Germline CDR1 is LGHNA and CDR2 is YNFKEQ. CDR3 region: CASSQPGDSRSNYGYTF. The CDR3 nucleotides are TGTGCCAGCAGCCAACCCGGGGACAGTCGTTCTAACTATGGCTACACCTTC.

The chain is built from TRBV10-3 and TRBJ2-7, with 8 nucleotides matching TRBD1. The CDR3 runs 14 residues. The V and J ends lost 6 bases and 4 bases, in that order; junction bases with no gene match: 8. CDR1 is ENHRY and CDR2 is SYGVKD in the germline V gene. The CDR3 reads CAIRETGAGYEQYF. The CDR3 DNA sequence: TGTGCCATCAGGGAGACAGGGGCTGGATACGAGCAGTACTTC.

This clonotype was found many times. The CDR3 spells CASSQGMTEMTYGYTF. For the CDR3, the DNA is TGTGCCAGCAGCCAAGGTATGACAGAGATGACCTATGGCTACACCTTC. The chain has TRBV4-2 and TRBJ1-2; D might be TRBD1 (5 bases). V lost 1 base to trimming and J lost 4 bases, with 16 bases between them. The CDR3 consists of 16 residues. Germline values: CDR1 LGHNA, CDR2 YNFKEQ.

This clonotype was detected many times. The chain couples TRBV7-6 to TRBJ2-2; D unresolved. The CDR3 has 17 residues. Trimming took 6 bases from V and 0 from J, leaving 17 bases between them. The germline V gene has CDR1 SGHVS and CDR2 FNYEAQ. In DNA, the CDR3 is TGTGCCAGCAGTTCGAACGCCGGGCCCCCGAACACCGGGGAGCTGTTTTTT. Its protein product is CASSSNAGPPNTGELFF.

This clonotype showed up just a few times. CDR3 sequence: CASSLPQGGSTEAFF. The DNA for the CDR3 is TGTGCCAGCAGCTTACCCCAGGGCGGGTCGACTGAAGCTTTCTTT. J is TRBJ1-1 and V is TRBV7-6; D might be TRBD1 (5 bases). V gave up 2 bases and J gave up 5 bases, with 15 bases separating them. From germline, CDR1 is SGHVS and CDR2 FNYEAQ. CDR3 length: 15 residues.

This clonotype was seen more than once but under ten times. CDR3 coding DNA: TGTGCCAGCAGCTTCTGGGGAGCTATACAAGAGACCCAGTACTTC. Translation gives CASSFWGAIQETQYF. V is TRBV5-6 and J is TRBJ2-5, with a weak D call TRBD2 (5 bases). Germline CDR1 and CDR2: SGHDT and YYEEEE. This CDR3 comprises 15 residues. Trimming stripped 2 bases from V and 2 bases from J, with 13 bases between. Drawing the rest from reference TRBV5-6 and TRBJ2-5, the complete variable domain is DAGVTQSPTHLIKTRGQQVTLRCSPKSGHDTVSWYQQALGQGPQFIFQYYEEEERQRGNFPDRFSGHQFPNYSSELNVNALLLGDSALYLCASSFWGAIQETQYFGPGTRLLVL.

This clonotype was counted many times. The V gene is TRBV7-2, the J gene TRBJ1-1; 7 nucleotides match TRBD1. CDR1 and CDR2 (germline): SGHTA, FQGNSA. The CDR3 loop spans 12 amino acids. Losses at the gene ends were 1 base for V and 9 bases for J; bases not matched to a gene: 2. In DNA, the CDR3 is TGTGCCAGCAGCTTAGAGGACAGGAAAGCTTTCTTT. Amino acid sequence: CASSLEDRKAFF.

The CDR3 spells CASSRTVGRSDTQYF. The CDR3 DNA follows: TGTGCCAGCAGTCGGACGGTGGGAAGGTCAGATACGCAGTATTTT. V gene TRBV6-2 or TRBV6-3 combines with J gene TRBJ2-3, with D unresolved. V was trimmed by 5 bases and J by 4 bases, leaving 16 bases between them. Germline CDR1 reads MNHEY; CDR2 reads SVGEGT. The CDR3 length is 15 residues.

This clonotype occurred many times. The chain links TRBV10-3 to TRBJ1-1; TRBD1 is a possible D gene (5 bases). V lost 4 bases, J lost 2 bases, and 20 bases lay in between. Germline-derived CDR1 and CDR2 are ENHRY and SYGVKD. The length of the CDR3 is 17 residues. The CDR3 DNA is TGTGCCATCAGTGCGAATCAGGGAGCCTCCCCAAACACTGAAGCTTTCTTT. Encoded protein: CAISANQGASPNTEAFF.